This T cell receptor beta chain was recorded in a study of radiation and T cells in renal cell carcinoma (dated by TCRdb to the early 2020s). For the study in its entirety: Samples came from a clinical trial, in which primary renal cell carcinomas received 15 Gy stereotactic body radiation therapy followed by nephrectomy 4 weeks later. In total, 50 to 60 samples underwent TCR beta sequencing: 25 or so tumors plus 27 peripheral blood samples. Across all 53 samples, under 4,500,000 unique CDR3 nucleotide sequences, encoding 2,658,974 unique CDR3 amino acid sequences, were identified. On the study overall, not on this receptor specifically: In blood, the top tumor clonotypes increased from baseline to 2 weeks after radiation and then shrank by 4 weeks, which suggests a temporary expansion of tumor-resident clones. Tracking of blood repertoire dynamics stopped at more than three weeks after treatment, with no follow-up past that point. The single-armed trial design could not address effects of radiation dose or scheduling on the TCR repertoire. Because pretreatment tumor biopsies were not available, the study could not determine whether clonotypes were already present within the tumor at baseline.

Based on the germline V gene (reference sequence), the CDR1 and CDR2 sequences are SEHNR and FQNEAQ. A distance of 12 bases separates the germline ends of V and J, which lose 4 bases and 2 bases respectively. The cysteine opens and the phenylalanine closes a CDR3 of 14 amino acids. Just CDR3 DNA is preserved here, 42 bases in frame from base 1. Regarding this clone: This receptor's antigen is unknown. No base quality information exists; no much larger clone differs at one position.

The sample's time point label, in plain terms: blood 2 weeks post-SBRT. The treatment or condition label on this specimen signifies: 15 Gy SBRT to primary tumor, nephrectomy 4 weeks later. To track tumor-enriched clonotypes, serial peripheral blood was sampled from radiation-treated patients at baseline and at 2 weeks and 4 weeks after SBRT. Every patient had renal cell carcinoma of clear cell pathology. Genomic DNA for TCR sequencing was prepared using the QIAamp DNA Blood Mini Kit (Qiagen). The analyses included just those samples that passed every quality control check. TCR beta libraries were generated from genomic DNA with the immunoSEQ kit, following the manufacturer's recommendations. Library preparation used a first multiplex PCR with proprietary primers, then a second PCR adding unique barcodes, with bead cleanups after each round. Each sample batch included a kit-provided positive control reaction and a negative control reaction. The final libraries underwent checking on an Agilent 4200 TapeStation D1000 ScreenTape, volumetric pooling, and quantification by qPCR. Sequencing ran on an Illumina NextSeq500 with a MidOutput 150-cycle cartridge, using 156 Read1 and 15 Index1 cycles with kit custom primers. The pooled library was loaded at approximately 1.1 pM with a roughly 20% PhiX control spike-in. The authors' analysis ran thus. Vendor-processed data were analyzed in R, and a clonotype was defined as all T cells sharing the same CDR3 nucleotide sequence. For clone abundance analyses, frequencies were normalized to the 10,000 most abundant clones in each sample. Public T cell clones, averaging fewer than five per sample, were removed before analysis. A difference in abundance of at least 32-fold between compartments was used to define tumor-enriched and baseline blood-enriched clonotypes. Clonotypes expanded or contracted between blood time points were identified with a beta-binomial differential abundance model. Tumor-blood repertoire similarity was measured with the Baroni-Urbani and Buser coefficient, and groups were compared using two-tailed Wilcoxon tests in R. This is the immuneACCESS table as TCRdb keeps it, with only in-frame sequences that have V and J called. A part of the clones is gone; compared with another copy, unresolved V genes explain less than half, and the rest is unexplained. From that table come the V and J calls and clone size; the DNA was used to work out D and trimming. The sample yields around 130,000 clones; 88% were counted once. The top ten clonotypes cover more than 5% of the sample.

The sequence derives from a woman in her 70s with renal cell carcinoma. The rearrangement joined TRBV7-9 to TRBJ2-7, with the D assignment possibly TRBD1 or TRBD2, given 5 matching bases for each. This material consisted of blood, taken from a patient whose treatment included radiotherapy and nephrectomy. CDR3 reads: CASSSTGTTYEQYF. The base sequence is TGTGCCAGCAGCTCTACCGGGACGACCTACGAGCAGTACTTC.